This T cell receptor beta chain was documented in a study of CD8 T cells in ankylosing spondylitis. This CDR3 region has 16 residues. The germline V gene has CDR1 DFQATT and CDR2 SNEGSKA (reference sequence). Trimming removed 6 bases from V and 0 bases from J, with 18 bases in between. Notes on the study in general: Significantly higher representation of disease-linked clones was reported for matched ankylosing spondylitis synovial fluid.

This clonotype was observed at least ten times. Its specificity is not known. As the method for making TCR beta libraries, quantitative 5'-RACE with molecular barcodes was used. TCRdb fed the 5' RACE reads into MiXCR, producing one record per CDR3 protein. The table includes about 240,000 distinct CDR3 sequences, about 10% detected once. Sequencing was done on a sample of blood, either unsorted or a sorted T cell fraction (not recorded which). This receptor was taken from a male donor with ankylosing spondylitis or in good health (not recorded which). V gene TRBV20-1 combines with J gene TRBJ2-1; tentatively, D is TRBD2 (6 bases). CDR3 DNA: TGCAGTGCCCCGGCGGGACCCTTTAGCTCCTACAATGAGCAGTTCTTC. This translates into CSAPAGPFSSYNEQFF.